The clone carrying this T cell receptor beta chain was found a few times. The antigen is unknown. This CDR3 is 15 amino acids long. V was clipped by 7 bases and J by 1 base, with 14 bases between them. Using its own MiXCR run on the reads, TCRdb lists one record per CDR3 protein. The sample carries 650,000 to 850,000 distinct CDR3 sequences, almost 30% recorded once. This entry comes from a study of T cell repertoires in cytomegalovirus infection. Findings and limits, study-wide: Cumulative public TCR beta family frequency identified CMV carriers with the relevant HLA.

Sequencing was performed on cultured CD8+ T cells from PBMCs, taken from culture after CMV antigen stimulation. The clonotype was recovered from a human donor in good health (CMV status not recorded). Some clones in this sample may be carry-over from other donors' samples. V is TRBV12-3 or TRBV12-4 and J is TRBJ2-4; tentative D call: TRBD2 (7 bases). The DNA of the CDR3 is TGTGCCAGCAAAACGAGGGGGGGGGCCAAAAACATTCAGTACTTC. It encodes CASKTRGGAKNIQYF.